Presented here are 32 T cell receptor beta chains from one specimen sequenced in a study of neurological immune-mediated disorders (dated by TCRdb to the late 2010s). Preparation of the library involved 5' RACE. TCRdb shows the sequencer as Illumina HiSeq 2500. The raw public reads went through TCRdb reprocessing: fastp at Q25, MiXCR clone calling, in-frame beta chains kept. Here each entry gathers all rows of one CDR3 protein and keeps the most common genes and DNA. For this sample there are more than 70,000 distinct CDR3 sequences; 17% appear just once. Of the sample, about 16% is held by the ten largest clones. Sequencing was carried out using PBMCs. These receptors were obtained from a woman between 40 and 55 years old in good health.

The table lists this clonotype with many counts. The genes are TRBV7-2 and TRBJ2-7; D possibly corresponds to TRBD1 (5 bases). Germline CDR1 SGHTA, CDR2 FQGNSA. Trimming shortened V by 1 base and J by 9 bases, and 13 bases separated the two germline ends. The CDR3 length is 13 residues. CDR3 sequence reads: CASSLGPDKLQYV. The CDR3 DNA sequence: TGTGCCAGCAGCTTAGGTCCGGACAAGTTGCAGTACGTC.

This clonotype has a count of ten or more. This chain joins TRBV5-1 and TRBJ2-3; TRBD2 aligns across 8 bases. This CDR3 comprises 13 residues. Unmatched junction bases numbered 8, after V lost 0 bases and J lost 14 bases. Germline CDR1 SGHRS, CDR2 YFSETQ. As DNA, the CDR3 is TGCGCCAGCAGCTTGGGGCCGGGACTAGTGTCGTATTTT. Amino acid sequence: CASSLGPGLVSYF.

This clonotype came up a few times. This chain connects TRBV4-1 to TRBJ1-2; TRBD1 matches at 10 bases. Trimming at V came to 1 base and at J to 4 bases, leaving 6 bases not matched to a gene. CDR3 length equals 16 residues. Looked up from germline, CDR1 is MGHRA and CDR2 is YSYEKL. CDR3 amino acids: CASSQGSGQGTYGYTF. The CDR3 DNA sequence: TGCGCCAGCAGCCAAGGCTCGGGACAGGGGACCTATGGCTACACCTTC.

This clonotype was seen ten or more times. The chain recombines TRBV5-1 with TRBJ2-7, with D maybe TRBD2 (6 bases). Germline V CDR1 and CDR2: SGHRS, YFSETQ. The CDR3 is made up of 13 amino acids. Trimming took off 4 bases at V and 6 bases at J, with 14 bases between the two ends. The CDR3 nucleotides read TGCGCCAGCAGCGACCTTGCGGGAAGCGAGCAGTACTTC. Its translation is CASSDLAGSEQYF.

Many counts were recorded for this clonotype. The chain is built from TRBV20-1 and TRBJ1-2; 7 nucleotides agree with TRBD1. V shed 3 bases and J 1 base; nucleotides not matched to a gene: 8. The germline CDR1 and CDR2 sequences are DFQATT and SNEGSKA (reference sequence). This CDR3 is built from 15 residues. The CDR3 here is CSARDRPLLNYGYTF. CDR3 sequence (DNA): TGCAGTGCTAGGGACAGGCCCCTTCTTAACTATGGCTACACCTTC.

V gene TRBV20-1 combines with J gene TRBJ1-6; 10 bases line up with TRBD1. The CDR3 covers 15 residues. CDR1 is DFQATT, CDR2 SNEGSKA, per germline (reference sequence). V lost 6 bases, J lost 0 bases, and 2 bases stayed unmatched. The CDR3, as DNA: TGCAGTGCAAGGACAGGGGGCTCCTATAATTCACCCCTCCACTTT. The encoded protein is CSARTGGSYNSPLHF.

The sample holds one count of this clonotype. The genes are TRBV7-3 and TRBJ1-1; no reliable D call. This CDR3 contains 13 residues. Trimming took 0 bases from V and 7 from J, leaving 9 bases between them. Looked up from germline, CDR1 is SGHTA and CDR2 is FQGTGA. This chain's CDR3 is CASSLTLRSEAFF. The CDR3 region has the DNA TGTGCCAGCAGCTTAACTCTGCGTAGTGAAGCTTTCTTT.

This clonotype was counted many times. J is TRBJ2-7 and V is TRBV12-3 or TRBV12-4, with 8 nucleotides matching TRBD2. V lost 1 base and J lost 6; bases outside the gene matches: 2. The CDR3 totals 13 residues. DNA for the CDR3: TGTGCCAGCAGTTTAGTCGCGGGAGGCGAGCAGTACGTC. Translating it yields CASSLVAGGEQYV.

The CDR3: CASSLIVGEQFF. The CDR3 DNA follows: TGCGCCAGCAGCTTGATTGTAGGTGAGCAGTTCTTC. The chain is built from TRBV5-1 and TRBJ2-1; D is ambiguous. The germline V gene has CDR1 SGHRS and CDR2 YFSETQ. CDR3 length: 12 residues. Trimming left V 1 base short and J 9 bases short, with 8 bases between.

This clonotype has ten or more counts. The chain combines TRBV5-1 with TRBJ2-5; 7 bases agree with TRBD2. From germline, CDR1 is SGHRS and CDR2 YFSETQ. J lost 2 bases, V lost 4 bases, and 2 bases had no gene match. The CDR3 has 13 residues. The CDR3 protein is CASSGTTQETQYF. In nucleotides, the CDR3 is TGCGCCAGCAGCGGGACTACGCAAGAGACCCAGTACTTC.

This clonotype was seen many times. The chain couples TRBV20-1 to TRBJ2-1; 12 bases are a match to TRBD1. Germline CDR1 reads DFQATT; CDR2 reads SNEGSKA (reference sequence). Losses at the gene ends were 6 bases for V and 4 bases for J; bases not matched to a gene: 10. There are 16 residues in the CDR3. This chain's CDR3 is CSAKTGTGGRYNEQFF. The CDR3 DNA sequence: TGCAGTGCAAAAACCGGGACAGGGGGCAGGTACAATGAGCAGTTCTTC.

This clonotype was counted many times. The V gene is TRBV5-1, the J gene TRBJ2-1; 11 bases match TRBD1. The CDR3 totals 15 residues. J was trimmed by 14 bases and V by 0 bases; bases with no gene match: 10. The germline V gene encodes CDR1 SGHRS and CDR2 YFSETQ. In DNA form, the CDR3 reads TGCGCCAGCAGCTTGGAGGGACAGGGGGAGGGCTGGGAGTTCTTC. Protein sequence: CASSLEGQGEGWEFF.

This clonotype was picked up many times. V and J are TRBV12-3 or TRBV12-4 and TRBJ2-5, with 10 bases that match TRBD2. Trimming at V came to 6 bases and at J to 2 bases, leaving 3 bases not matched to a gene. The CDR3 has 14 residues. The CDR3 DNA reads TGTGCCAGCAGCCCTAGCGGGGGTCAAGAGACCCAGTACTTC. Translated, it gives CASSPSGGQETQYF.

This clonotype was observed many times. The V gene is TRBV12-3 or TRBV12-4, the J gene TRBJ1-1, with a possible D match to TRBD1 (6 bases). The V end lost 7 bases, the J end lost 2 bases, and 14 bases lay between the germline ends. The CDR3 length is 14 residues. The CDR3, as DNA: TGTGCCAGCACTTTTACAGGGCTAAACACTGAAGCTTTCTTT. It yields the protein CASTFTGLNTEAFF.

The chain couples TRBV7-9 to TRBJ2-1; D gene uncertain. V was cut by 2 bases and J by 7 bases, with 9 bases left in between. The CDR3 consists of 13 residues. In germline, CDR1 is SEHNR, CDR2 FQNEAQ (reference sequence). Here the CDR3 DNA reads TGTGCCAGCAGCTTACCGGTGGGGAATGAGCAGTTCTTC. This gives the protein CASSLPVGNEQFF.

There are many counts of this clonotype. The chain joins TRBV29-1 to TRBJ2-3, with D perhaps TRBD1 or TRBD2 (5 bases each). The ends were cut back, 0 bases at V and 6 bases at J, with 10 bases in the middle. Germline loops: CDR1 SQVTM, CDR2 ANQGSEA. This CDR3 spans 13 amino acids. CDR3 nucleotide sequence: TGCAGCGTTGAAGACGGGGCGGGTGATACGCAGTATTTT. Residues: CSVEDGAGDTQYF.

V usage is TRBV6-2 or TRBV6-3 and J usage is TRBJ2-1; 7 bases are a match to TRBD2. J gave up 0 bases and V 4 bases, and 6 bases lay outside the gene matches. The CDR3 length is 16 residues. Germline CDR1 is MNHEY and CDR2 is SVGEGT. CDR3 sequence reads: CASSSALADSYNEQFF. In nucleotides, the CDR3 is TGTGCCAGCAGTTCGGCGCTAGCGGACTCCTACAATGAGCAGTTCTTC.

This clonotype was counted at least ten times. The V call is TRBV5-5, the J call TRBJ2-4; D gene unclear. This CDR3 is built from 12 residues. V gave up 4 bases and J gave up 3 bases, with 5 bases separating them. Germline V gene data show CDR1 as SGHKS and CDR2 as YYEKEE (reference sequence). As DNA, the CDR3 is TGTGCCAGCAGCGGCAGCAAAAACATTCAGTACTTC. Translated, it gives CASSGSKNIQYF.

The rearrangement uses TRBV5-1 and TRBJ1-5; D not resolved. Deletions cut 7 bases from V and 6 bases from J, with 14 bases between. CDR3 length: 13 residues. The germline V gene has CDR1 SGHRS and CDR2 YFSETQ. This CDR3 reads CASGPHGSQPQHF. The CDR3 bases are TGCGCCAGCGGCCCGCACGGGAGTCAGCCCCAGCATTTT. Combining the CDR3 with reference TRBV5-1 and TRBJ1-5 gives the whole variable domain KAGVTQTPRYLIKTRGQQVTLSCSPISGHRSVSWYQQTPGQGLQFLFEYFSETQRNKGNFPGRFSGRQFSNSRSEMNVSTLELGDSALYLCASGPHGSQPQHFGDGTRLSIL.

Points on this clonotype: A read error may be the cause here, since a much bigger clone is one base away. J is TRBJ2-1 and V is TRBV20-1; D is uncertain. The CDR3 extends over 11 amino acids. CDR1 is DFQATT and CDR2 is SNEGSKA in the germline V gene (reference sequence). With 6 bases removed from V and 7 bases from J, the gap between germline ends came to 10 bases. CDR3 sequence (DNA): TGCAGTGCATCTCGCTGGAATGAGCAGTTCTTC. Amino acid sequence: CSASRWNEQFF.

This chain joins TRBV2 and TRBJ1-2; 10 nucleotides match TRBD1. From germline, CDR1 is SNHLY and CDR2 FYNNEI. This CDR3 contains 19 residues. Trimming cost V 7 bases and J 0 bases; bases outside gene matches: 17. CDR3 DNA: TGTGCCAGCACCCGGGCCCCTGACAGGGGGCTTTTGGCTAACTATGGCTACACCTTC. The encoded protein is CASTRAPDRGLLANYGYTF.

The chain joins TRBV10-3 to TRBJ2-6; D might be TRBD1 (5 bases). Germline CDR1 and CDR2: ENHRY and SYGVKD. V lost 0 bases, J lost 4 bases, and 10 bases lay in between. This CDR3 comprises 16 residues. The CDR3 DNA sequence: TGTGCCATCAGTGAGTCGACTGGGGCCGGGGCCAACGTCCTGACTTTC. Translated, it gives CAISESTGAGANVLTF.

This clonotype was seen repeatedly, ten times or more. V gene TRBV4-1 combines with J gene TRBJ2-1; D remains ambiguous. The germline gives CDR1 MGHRA, CDR2 YSYEKL. Trimming removed 1 base at V and 7 bases at J, with 11 bases between. CDR3 length: 14 amino acids. The CDR3 loop is CASSQGARENEQFF. In nucleotides, the CDR3 is TGCGCCAGCAGCCAAGGGGCGAGAGAGAATGAGCAGTTCTTC.

This sequence joins TRBV5-1 and TRBJ2-5, with D possibly TRBD2 on 5 matching bases. The CDR3 length is 13 residues. CDR1 and CDR2 (germline): SGHRS, YFSETQ. Deletions cut 3 bases from V and 3 bases from J, with 9 bases between. CDR3 in DNA: TGCGCCAGCAGCTCCACGGGAAAAGAGACCCAGTACTTC. It encodes CASSSTGKETQYF.

In this sample, this clonotype turned up many times. J is TRBJ1-6 and V is TRBV5-1; D gene ambiguous. This CDR3 is 12 amino acids long. Trimming shortened V by 2 bases and J by 11 bases, and 8 bases separated the two germline ends. Germline loops: CDR1 SGHRS, CDR2 YFSETQ. The CDR3 DNA reads as TGCGCCAGCAGCTTTGGGGAGCCACCCCTCCACTTT. Translated, it gives CASSFGEPPLHF.

This clonotype was counted at least ten times. This chain joins TRBV6-5 and TRBJ2-7; 10 bases agree with TRBD1. Germline CDR1 reads MNHEY; CDR2 reads SVGAGI. The V and J ends lost 7 bases and 3 bases, in that order; junction bases with no gene match: 6. This CDR3 region has 14 residues. The CDR3 here is CASTAGTGVYEQYF. Written as DNA, the CDR3 is TGTGCCAGCACGGCCGGGACAGGGGTCTACGAGCAGTACTTC.

The V gene is TRBV7-2, the J gene TRBJ2-3; tentatively, D is TRBD1 or TRBD2 (5 bases each). CDR1 and CDR2 from the germline V gene are SGHTA and FQGNSA. V lost 5 bases, J lost 0 bases, and 15 bases lay in between. This CDR3 is 16 amino acids long. For the CDR3, the DNA is TGTGCCAGCAGCCCCCGCCGGGGCAGTAGCACAGATACGCAGTATTTT. This translates into CASSPRRGSSTDTQYF.

This clonotype was picked up many times. The chain couples TRBV6-5 to TRBJ2-7, with D perhaps TRBD1 (5 bases). The CDR3 consists of 14 residues. Germline CDR1 is MNHEY and CDR2 is SVGAGI. Trimming took off 5 bases at V and 4 bases at J, with 15 bases between the two ends. CDR3 region: CASSQSSGLYEQYV. The CDR3 bases are TGTGCCAGCAGTCAATCGTCAGGGCTATACGAGCAGTACGTC.

The J gene is TRBJ2-1, the V gene TRBV7-3, with a tentative D call TRBD2 (7 bases). Germline V lookup: CDR1 SGHTA, CDR2 FQGTGA. The CDR3 runs 16 residues. V lost 2 bases, J lost 3 bases, and 14 bases lay in between. In DNA form, the CDR3 reads TGTGCCAGCAGCTTATCGGGCGGGGGCAACTACAATGAGCAGTTCTTC. This gives the protein CASSLSGGGNYNEQFF.

This clonotype has a count of ten or more. The rearrangement uses TRBV6-6 and TRBJ2-7; 7 bases map to TRBD1. Germline CDR1 and CDR2: MNHNY and SVGAGI (reference sequence). The length of the CDR3 is 14 residues. Trimming took 4 bases from V and 7 from J; bases not matched to a gene: 10. CDR3 DNA sequence: TGTGCCAGCAGTTCCCCCGACAGGGAGTGGGAGCAGTACTTC. Translation: CASSSPDREWEQYF.

This clonotype was seen repeatedly, ten times or more. V and J are TRBV6-1 and TRBJ1-1; D not certain. The CDR3 contains 10 residues. The germline gives CDR1 MNHNS, CDR2 SASEGT. V shed 0 bases and J shed 11 bases, with 4 bases lying between them. The CDR3 region has the DNA TGTGCCAGCAGTGAAGCTTGGGCTTTCTTT. It encodes CASSEAWAFF.

At least ten counts were recorded for this clonotype. The chain carries TRBV18 and TRBJ2-3, with TRBD2 matching over 8 bases. Germline values: CDR1 KGHSH, CDR2 LQKENI. This CDR3 is 15 amino acids long. V was pared by 0 bases and J by 7 bases, with 6 bases of the junction left unmatched. Written as DNA, the CDR3 is TGTGCCAGCTCACCACCCCTCGGGGGGGCGAATACGCAGTATTTT. This encodes CASSPPLGGANTQYF.